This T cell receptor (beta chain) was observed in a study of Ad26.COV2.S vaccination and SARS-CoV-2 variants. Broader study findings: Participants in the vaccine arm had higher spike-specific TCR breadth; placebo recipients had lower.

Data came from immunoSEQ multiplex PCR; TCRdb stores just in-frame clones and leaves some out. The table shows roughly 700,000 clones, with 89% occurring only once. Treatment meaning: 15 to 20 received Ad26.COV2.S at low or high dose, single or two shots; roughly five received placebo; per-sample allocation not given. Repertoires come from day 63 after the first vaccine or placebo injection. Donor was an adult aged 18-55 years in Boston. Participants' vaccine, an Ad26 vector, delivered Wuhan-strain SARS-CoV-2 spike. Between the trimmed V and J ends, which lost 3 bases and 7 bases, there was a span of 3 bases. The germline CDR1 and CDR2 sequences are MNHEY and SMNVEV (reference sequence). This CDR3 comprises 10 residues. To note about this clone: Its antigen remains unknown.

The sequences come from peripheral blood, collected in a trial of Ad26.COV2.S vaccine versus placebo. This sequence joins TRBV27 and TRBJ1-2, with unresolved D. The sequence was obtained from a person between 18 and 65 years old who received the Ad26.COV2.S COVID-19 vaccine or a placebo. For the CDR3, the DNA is TGTGCCAGCAGTTTCTCTGGCTACACCTTC. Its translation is CASSFSGYTF.